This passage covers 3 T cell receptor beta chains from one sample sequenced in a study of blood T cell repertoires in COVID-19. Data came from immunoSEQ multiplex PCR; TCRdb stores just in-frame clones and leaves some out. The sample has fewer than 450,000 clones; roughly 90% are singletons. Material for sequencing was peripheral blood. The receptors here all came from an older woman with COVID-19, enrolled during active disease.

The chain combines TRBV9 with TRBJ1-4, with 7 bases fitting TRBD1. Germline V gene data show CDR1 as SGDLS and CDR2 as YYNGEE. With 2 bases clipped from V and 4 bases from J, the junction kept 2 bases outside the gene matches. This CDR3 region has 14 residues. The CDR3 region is CASSVGQINEKLFF. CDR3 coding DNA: TGTGCCAGCAGCGTGGGACAGATTAATGAAAAACTGTTTTTT.

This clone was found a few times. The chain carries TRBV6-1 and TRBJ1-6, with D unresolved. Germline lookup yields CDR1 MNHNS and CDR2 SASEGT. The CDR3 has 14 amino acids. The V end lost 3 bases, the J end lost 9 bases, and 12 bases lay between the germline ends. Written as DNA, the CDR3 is TGTGCCAGCAGTGAGGCGGTCGTAGCTTCACCCCTCCACTTT. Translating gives CASSEAVVASPLHF.

CDR3: CASSEGAGVIYQPQHF. In nucleotides, the CDR3 is TGTGCCAGCAGTGAAGGGGCAGGGGTAATCTATCAGCCCCAGCATTTT. The chain has TRBV6-1 and TRBJ1-5, with D perhaps TRBD1 (6 bases). The V end was cut by 1 base, the J end by 5 bases, with 15 bases between. Germline values: CDR1 MNHNS, CDR2 SASEGT. This CDR3 spans 16 amino acids.